The clone carrying this T cell receptor beta chain was recorded many times. No antigen is known for it. The sample is drawn from a study of T cells in Graves' hyperthyroidism and ophthalmopathy. Graves' hyperthyroidism qualified as stable when ophthalmopathy did not progress within 18 months. CDR1 SGHTA and CDR2 FQGNSA come from the germline V gene. This CDR3 comprises 14 residues. Between the trimmed V and J ends, which lost 5 bases and 0 bases, there was a span of 10 bases. Template material for amplifying TCR beta CDR3 regions consisted of RNA transcripts. The HTBI primer set was used in a first-round RT-PCR of the TCR CDR3. MiXCR, applied by TCRdb to the multiplex PCR reads, yields one record per CDR3 protein. The sample consists of under 350,000 distinct CDR3 sequences, roughly 18% of them appearing once. Overall study results and limits: Classification by a 13 V-J model distinguished ophthalmopathy from stable hyperthyroidism. It was a median around 6 months before onset that the model predicted ophthalmopathy. The blood repertoire included most of the expanded thyroid clonotypes above 0.001.

Material for sequencing was blood. The V call is TRBV7-2, the J call TRBJ1-1; tentative D call: TRBD1 (5 bases). The receptor's source is a woman in her forties or fifties with Graves' hyperthyroidism. The CDR3 coding sequence is TGTGCCAGCAGCCGGGAGGGGATGAACACTGAAGCTTTCTTT. It yields the protein CASSREGMNTEAFF.